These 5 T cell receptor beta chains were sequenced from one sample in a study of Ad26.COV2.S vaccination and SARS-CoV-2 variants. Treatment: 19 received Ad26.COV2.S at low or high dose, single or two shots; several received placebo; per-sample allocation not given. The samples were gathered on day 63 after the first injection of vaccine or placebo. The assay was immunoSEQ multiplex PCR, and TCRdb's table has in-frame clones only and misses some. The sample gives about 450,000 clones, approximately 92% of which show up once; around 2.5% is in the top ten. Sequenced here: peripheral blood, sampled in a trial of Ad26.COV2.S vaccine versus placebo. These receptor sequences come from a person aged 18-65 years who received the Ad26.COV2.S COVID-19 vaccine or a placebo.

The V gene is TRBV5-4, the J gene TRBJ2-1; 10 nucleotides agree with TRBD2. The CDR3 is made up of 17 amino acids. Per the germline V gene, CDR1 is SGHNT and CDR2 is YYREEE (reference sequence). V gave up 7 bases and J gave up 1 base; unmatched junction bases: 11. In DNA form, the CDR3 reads TGTGCCAGCCGGACAGGAGAACTAGCGGGGTCCTACAATGAGCAGTTCTTC. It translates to CASRTGELAGSYNEQFF. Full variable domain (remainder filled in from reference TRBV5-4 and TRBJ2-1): ETGVTQSPTHLIKTRGQQVTLRCSSQSGHNTVSWYQQALGQGPQFIFQYYREEENGRGNFPPRFSGLQFPNYSSELNVNALELDDSALYLCASRTGELAGSYNEQFFGPGTRLTVL.

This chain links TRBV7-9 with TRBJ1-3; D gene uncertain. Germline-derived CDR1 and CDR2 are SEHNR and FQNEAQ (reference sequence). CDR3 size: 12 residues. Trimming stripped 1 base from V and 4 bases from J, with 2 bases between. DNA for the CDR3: TGTGCCAGCAGCTTAGAAGGAAACACCATATATTTT. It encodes CASSLEGNTIYF.

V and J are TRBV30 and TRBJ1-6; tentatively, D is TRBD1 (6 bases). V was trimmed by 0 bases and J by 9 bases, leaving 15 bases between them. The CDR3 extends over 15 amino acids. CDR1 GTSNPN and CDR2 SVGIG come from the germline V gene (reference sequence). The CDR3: CAWSVLQGSRSPLHF. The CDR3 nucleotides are TGTGCCTGGAGTGTGTTACAGGGAAGTCGTTCACCCCTCCACTTT.

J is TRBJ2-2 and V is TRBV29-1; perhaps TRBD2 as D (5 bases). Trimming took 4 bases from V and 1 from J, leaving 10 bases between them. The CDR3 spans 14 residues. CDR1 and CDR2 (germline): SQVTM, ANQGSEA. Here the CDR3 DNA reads TGCAGCGTTGTTCCTAGCTTGAACACCGGGGAGCTGTTTTTT. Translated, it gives CSVVPSLNTGELFF.

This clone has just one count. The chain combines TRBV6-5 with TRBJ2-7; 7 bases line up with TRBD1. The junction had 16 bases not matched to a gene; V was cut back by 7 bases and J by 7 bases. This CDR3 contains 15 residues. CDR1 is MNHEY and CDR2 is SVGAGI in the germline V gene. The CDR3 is CASTRTGPALKEQYF. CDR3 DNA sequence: TGTGCCAGCACCCGGACAGGCCCGGCCCTCAAAGAGCAGTACTTC.